This T cell receptor (beta chain) originates from a study of cytomegalovirus exposure and HLA in healthy donors. Broader study findings: Reported results showed that the classifier diagnosed cytomegalovirus status with high specificity and sensitivity. Rarity held for most TCR sequences, but there were some public TCRs that occurred in many donors.

The junction had 10 bases not matched to a gene; V was cut back by 1 base and J by 4 bases. CDR3 size: 16 residues. The V gene's germline CDR1 is MGHRA and CDR2 YSYEKL. PCR was performed using 60 Vbeta and 13 Jbeta primers. Repertoires were generated with immunoSEQ multiplex PCR, while TCRdb's copy carries only in-frame clones and drops some. The sample has more than 95,000 clones, approximately 81% seen once. Only one count was recorded for this clone. Its matching antigen is unknown. Unrecorded immune exposures were likely, despite nominal health at sampling. The chain links TRBV4-1 to TRBJ2-7; 7 nucleotides match TRBD1. Specimen: PBMCs. This receptor was identified in a man aged 18 to 35 in good health and CMV-seropositive. For the CDR3, the DNA is TGCGCCAGCAGCCAAGCGCAGACAGGGAGTGGTTACGAGCAGTACTTC. It codes for CASSQAQTGSGYEQYF.